Below are 32 T cell receptor beta chains sequenced from a single sample in a study of early T cells in non-severe SARS-CoV-2 infection. MiXCR, run by TCRdb on the 5' RACE reads, gives a single entry per CDR3 protein. This repertoire shows about 20,000 distinct CDR3 sequences, roughly 4% found once; its top ten account for roughly 1.5%. The specimen sequenced was whole blood. The source of these receptors is an adult who was a healthcare worker with PCR-confirmed SARS-CoV-2 infection or an uninfected control (not recorded which).

This clonotype was counted many times. CDR3 region: CASSRGTSGDGAGELFF. The CDR3, as DNA: TGCGCCAGCAGCCGAGGGACTAGCGGGGACGGCGCCGGGGAGCTGTTTTTT. J is TRBJ2-2 and V is TRBV4-3, with 13 bases fitting TRBD2. The CDR3 runs 17 residues. With 4 bases clipped from V and 6 bases from J, the junction kept 8 bases outside the gene matches. Germline CDR1 LGHNA, CDR2 YSLEER.

This clonotype showed up many times. This chain uses TRBV12-3 or TRBV12-4 with TRBJ2-1, with D hard to call. The CDR3 has 16 amino acids. The ends were cut back, 6 bases at V and 5 bases at J, with 20 bases in the middle. This chain's CDR3 is CASRSLGSRPNNEQFF. CDR3 bases: TGTGCCAGCAGGTCCCTTGGGTCCCGCCCGAACAATGAGCAGTTCTTC.

Judged by abundance, this clonotype is medium-sized. The chain combines TRBV5-5 with TRBJ2-7; D is perhaps TRBD1 (5 bases). Trimming shortened V by 1 base and J by 5 bases, and 13 bases separated the two germline ends. Germline CDR1 SGHKS, CDR2 YYEKEE (reference sequence). CDR3 length: 14 amino acids. The CDR3 bases are TGTGCCAGCAGCTTGTTTTCAGGGTCCCACGAGCAGTACTTC. Protein product: CASSLFSGSHEQYF.

This clonotype was seen ten or more times. The rearrangement joins TRBV20-1 to TRBJ2-1; TRBD2 aligns across 8 bases. The CDR3 totals 15 residues. Germline CDR1 is DFQATT and CDR2 is SNEGSKA (reference sequence). The J segment lost 2 bases and the V segment lost 6 bases, leaving 9 bases of the junction unmatched. The CDR3: CSALTGGETYNEQFF. The CDR3 nucleotides read TGCAGTGCCCTAACCGGGGGGGAGACCTACAATGAGCAGTTCTTC.

The table lists this clonotype with many counts. The V call is TRBV7-6, the J call TRBJ2-7; D gene ambiguous. The CDR3 sequence is 14 residues long. CDR1 is SGHVS, CDR2 FNYEAQ, per germline. V shed 2 bases and J shed 2 bases, with 10 bases lying between them. The CDR3 region is CASSLSSGPYEQYF. The CDR3 nucleotides read TGTGCCAGCAGCTTATCTTCCGGCCCCTACGAGCAGTACTTC.

This chain connects TRBV6-1 to TRBJ2-2, with 8 bases aligning to TRBD1. CDR3 length: 17 residues. Germline lookup yields CDR1 MNHNS and CDR2 SASEGT. Trimming removed 6 bases from V and 0 bases from J; junction bases left unmatched: 9. CDR3 sequence reads: CASRTDRAQSNTGELFF. In DNA form, the CDR3 reads TGTGCCAGCAGGACGGACAGGGCCCAGTCGAACACCGGGGAGCTGTTTTTT.

This clonotype is medium-sized. V and J are TRBV7-2 and TRBJ2-7; D is ambiguous. The CDR3 loop spans 15 amino acids. Trimming removed 7 bases at V and 0 bases at J, with 16 bases between. The V gene's germline CDR1 is SGHTA and CDR2 FQGNSA. The CDR3 loop reads CASIKDWASSYEQYF. DNA for the CDR3: TGTGCCAGCATCAAAGACTGGGCCAGCTCCTACGAGCAGTACTTC.

This clonotype is medium-sized. The CDR3 DNA reads TGTGCCTGGAGCCTGGGACAGGGTTACGAGCAGTACTTC. This sequence encodes CAWSLGQGYEQYF. V is TRBV30 and J is TRBJ2-7; 9 nucleotides align to TRBD1. The germline V gene encodes CDR1 GTSNPN and CDR2 SVGIG (reference sequence). Trimming took 3 bases from V and 4 from J; bases not matched to a gene: 4. This CDR3 region has 13 residues.

This clonotype has at least ten counts. V gene TRBV6-6 combines with J gene TRBJ2-1, with 12 bases lining up with TRBD2. Germline V gene lookup returns CDR1 MNHNY and CDR2 SVGAGI (reference sequence). The junction had 11 bases not matched to a gene; V was cut back by 5 bases and J by 6 bases. The CDR3 covers 17 residues. The CDR3 is CASSRTPLAGGPNEQFF. The CDR3 DNA sequence: TGTGCCAGCAGTAGGACCCCTCTAGCGGGGGGGCCCAATGAGCAGTTCTTC.

This clonotype was recorded many times. The V and J genes are TRBV10-3 and TRBJ1-1; 7 bases are shared with TRBD1. The junction had 15 bases not matched to a gene; V was cut back by 8 bases and J by 6 bases. This CDR3 is built from 15 residues. Germline-derived CDR1 and CDR2 are ENHRY and SYGVKD. The CDR3 DNA follows: TGTGCCATCGGACAGGACGCTCCCGGCGGGGCTGAAGCTTTCTTT. Its translation: CAIGQDAPGGAEAFF.

Many counts were recorded for this clonotype. The rearrangement links TRBV20-1 to TRBJ2-4, with TRBD2 matching 15 bases. This CDR3 region has 17 residues. Germline CDR1 and CDR2: DFQATT and SNEGSKA (reference sequence). V shed 6 bases and J 2 bases; nucleotides not matched to a gene: 8. The CDR3 coding sequence is TGCAGTGCGACCGGACTAGCGGGGGGGCCGACCAAAAACATTCAGTACTTC. Its translation is CSATGLAGGPTKNIQYF.

This clonotype occurred a few times. The J gene is TRBJ2-7, the V gene TRBV20-1; no reliable D call. In germline, CDR1 is DFQATT, CDR2 SNEGSKA (reference sequence). CDR3 length: 13 residues. The germline V and J ends were trimmed by 5 bases and 5 bases, with 16 bases remaining between them. The CDR3 coding sequence is TGCAGTGCTGAAACCGGTGTCCTCAACGAGCAGTACTTC. Protein: CSAETGVLNEQYF.

This clonotype showed up just a few times. V usage is TRBV12-3 or TRBV12-4 and J usage is TRBJ2-1; 8 bases are shared with TRBD2. The junction had 4 bases not matched to a gene; V was cut back by 2 bases and J by 1 base. CDR3 length: 16 residues. CDR3 sequence reads: CASSLPAGVSYNEQFF. CDR3 sequence (DNA): TGTGCCAGCAGTTTACCAGCGGGGGTATCCTACAATGAGCAGTTCTTC.

This clonotype has at least ten counts. The V and J genes are TRBV10-2 and TRBJ1-2; D remains unclear. Between the trimmed V and J ends, which lost 2 bases and 2 bases, there was a span of 9 bases. CDR3 length equals 14 residues. Germline CDR1 and CDR2: WSHSY and SAAADI. The CDR3 nucleotides are TGCGCCAGCAGTGAGGCCGGCGGGAACTATGGCTACACCTTC. Translating gives CASSEAGGNYGYTF.

This clonotype has ten or more counts. The genes are TRBV11-2 and TRBJ2-1, with 8 bases identical to TRBD1. Looked up from germline, CDR1 is SGHAT and CDR2 is FQNNGV. This CDR3 is built from 15 residues. With V trimmed by 5 bases and J by 8 bases, 11 bases remained unmatched. CDR3 DNA: TGTGCCAGCAGCCCTAGACAGGGGAGTCAGGATGAGCAGTTCTTC. Translated, it gives CASSPRQGSQDEQFF.

This clonotype appeared many times. The chain has TRBV6-5 and TRBJ2-1, with D possibly TRBD1 on 5 matching bases. CDR3 size: 13 residues. Germline assignment: CDR1 MNHEY and CDR2 SVGAGI. V was clipped by 6 bases and J by 9 bases, with 15 bases between them. In DNA, the CDR3 is TGTGCCAGCAGACCCCACCAGGGTGGTGAGCAGTTCTTC. It codes for CASRPHQGGEQFF.

This clonotype was recorded many times. The chain couples TRBV7-2 to TRBJ2-5; D not certain. The CDR3 has 11 residues. Per the germline V gene, CDR1 is SGHTA and CDR2 is FQGNSA. Between the trimmed V and J ends, which lost 3 bases and 5 bases, there was a span of 4 bases. DNA of the CDR3: TGTGCCAGCAGCTTTGGTGAGACCCAGTACTTC. Amino acids: CASSFGETQYF.

In its sample, this clonotype was seen many times. The gene calls are TRBV6-1 and TRBJ2-7, with 7 bases matching TRBD1. The germline gives CDR1 MNHNS, CDR2 SASEGT. With V trimmed by 8 bases and J by 6 bases, 22 bases remained unmatched. The length of the CDR3 is 17 residues. CDR3 DNA: TGTGCCAGCCGAAAACTTGTCTCACCCCAGACAGGGATCGAGCAGTACTTC. This sequence encodes CASRKLVSPQTGIEQYF.

The rearrangement uses TRBV2 and TRBJ1-5; TRBD1 aligns across 9 bases. CDR3 length equals 17 residues. V was pared by 5 bases and J by 9 bases, with 17 bases of the junction left unmatched. Per germline, CDR1 SNHLY and CDR2 FYNNEI. CDR3 loop: CASSSTPETGGSWPQHF. The CDR3 region has the DNA TGTGCCAGCAGTTCCACCCCCGAGACAGGGGGGTCGTGGCCCCAGCATTTT. The full variable domain, completed using reference TRBV2 and TRBJ1-5, is EPEVTQTPSHQVTQMGQEVILRCVPISNHLYFYWYRQILGQKVEFLVSFYNNEISEKSEIFDDQFSVERPDGSNFTLKIRSTKLEDSAMYFCASSSTPETGGSWPQHFGDGTRLSIL.

Many counts were recorded for this clonotype. This chain uses TRBV20-1 with TRBJ1-2; 9 bases are a match to TRBD1. With 0 bases clipped from V and 4 bases from J, the junction kept 6 bases outside the gene matches. The germline gives CDR1 DFQATT, CDR2 SNEGSKA (reference sequence). The CDR3 runs 15 residues. The CDR3 is CSARDRTGAAYGYTF. The CDR3 region has the DNA TGCAGTGCTAGAGATCGGACAGGGGCTGCCTATGGCTACACCTTC.

This clonotype is medium-sized. V gene TRBV5-1 combines with J gene TRBJ1-2, with D tentatively TRBD1 (5 bases). CDR3 length equals 13 residues. With 2 bases removed from V and 3 bases from J, the gap between germline ends came to 8 bases. The V gene's germline CDR1 is SGHRS and CDR2 YFSETQ. The CDR3 DNA sequence: TGCGCCAGCAGCTTTACAGGATACTATGGCTACACCTTC. Its translation: CASSFTGYYGYTF.

Many counts were recorded for this clonotype. The chain has TRBV29-1 and TRBJ1-2, with a tentative D call TRBD1 (5 bases). CDR1 SQVTM and CDR2 ANQGSEA come from the germline V gene. The CDR3 extends over 13 amino acids. The germline V and J ends were trimmed by 6 bases and 2 bases, with 13 bases remaining between them. Here the CDR3 DNA reads TGCAGCGTGGACCGCCGGGACAACTATGGCTACACCTTC. It codes for CSVDRRDNYGYTF.

This clonotype was observed many times. The chain recombines TRBV7-6 with TRBJ2-5, with D unclear. Trimming removed 5 bases from V and 0 bases from J, with 4 bases in between. This CDR3 spans 12 amino acids. Germline loops: CDR1 SGHVS, CDR2 FNYEAQ. The chain's CDR3 is CASSPYQETQYF. For the CDR3, the DNA is TGTGCCAGCAGCCCATACCAAGAGACCCAGTACTTC.

The rearrangement uses TRBV4-3 and TRBJ2-5; the match to TRBD2 covers 9 bases. Germline CDR1 reads LGHNA; CDR2 reads YSLEER. CDR3 size: 15 residues. V dropped 4 bases and J dropped 1; count of bases not matched to a gene: 4. The CDR3 nucleotides are TGCGCCAGCAGCCCTAGCGGGACAACCCAAGAGACCCAGTACTTC. Its translation is CASSPSGTTQETQYF.

In this sample, this clonotype turned up many times. V usage is TRBV7-2 and J usage is TRBJ2-2, with D unresolved. Germline CDR1 and CDR2: SGHTA and FQGNSA. The CDR3 contains 14 residues. Trimming removed 2 bases at V and 5 bases at J, with 9 bases between. In DNA form, the CDR3 reads TGTGCCAGCAGCTTATTAAGGTCTACCGGGGAGCTGTTTTTT. Translated: CASSLLRSTGELFF.

This clonotype was seen ten or more times. This chain uses TRBV20-1 with TRBJ1-2; D ambiguous. CDR3 length: 11 amino acids. The germline CDR1 and CDR2 sequences are DFQATT and SNEGSKA (reference sequence). With 0 bases removed from V and 8 bases from J, the gap between germline ends came to 7 bases. The DNA for the CDR3 is TGCAGTGCTAGAGATTGGGCCGGCTACACCTTC. This encodes CSARDWAGYTF.

This clonotype has ten or more counts. This chain links TRBV18 with TRBJ2-1; no definite D call. Germline values: CDR1 KGHSH, CDR2 LQKENI. The CDR3 runs 14 residues. V gave up 2 bases and J gave up 4 bases, with 9 bases separating them. The CDR3 bases are TGTGCCAGCTCACCAGTGGCTGTTTACAATGAGCAGTTCTTC. This translates into CASSPVAVYNEQFF.

This clonotype has just a few counts. This sequence joins TRBV5-1 and TRBJ2-7; D remains unclear. The CDR3 has 13 amino acids. V lost 0 bases to trimming and J lost 3 bases, with 7 bases between them. Germline-derived CDR1 and CDR2 are SGHRS and YFSETQ. The CDR3 bases are TGCGCCAGCAGCTTGGACGGCATCTACGAGCAGTACTTC. Protein product: CASSLDGIYEQYF. Filled out from reference TRBV5-1 and TRBJ2-7, the complete variable domain reads KAGVTQTPRYLIKTRGQQVTLSCSPISGHRSVSWYQQTPGQGLQFLFEYFSETQRNKGNFPGRFSGRQFSNSRSEMNVSTLELGDSALYLCASSLDGIYEQYFGPGTRLTVT.

About this clonotype itself: Sequence at one end of the junction differs from germline and may be a read error. The chain has TRBV20-1 and TRBJ2-5; either TRBD1 or TRBD2 may fit D (5 bases each). The CDR3 covers 13 residues. From germline, CDR1 is DFQATT and CDR2 SNEGSKA (reference sequence). CDR3 bases: TGCAGTGCTACCCCGATTCACGAGGGGCCGTTCCCCTTC. This gives the protein CSATPIHEGPFPF.

This clonotype was seen ten or more times. The CDR3 DNA is TGTGCCAGCAGCGATCCGGGACAGGGCTTGTTAGAGACCCAGTACTTC. Protein: CASSDPGQGLLETQYF. V and J are TRBV9 and TRBJ2-5, with 9 bases fitting TRBD1. The V gene end was trimmed by 3 bases and the J gene end by 4 bases; junction bases not matched to a gene: 10. Per germline, CDR1 SGDLS and CDR2 YYNGEE. The CDR3 runs 16 residues.

The chain links TRBV13 to TRBJ2-1; D is possibly TRBD2 (7 bases). Trimming took 7 bases from V and 4 from J, leaving 14 bases between them. Germline assignment: CDR1 PRHDT and CDR2 FYEKMQ (reference sequence). The length of the CDR3 is 14 residues. In nucleotides, the CDR3 is TGTGCCAGCACCACGGGGGGCCAGTACAATGAGCAGTTCTTC. Encoded protein: CASTTGGQYNEQFF.

In its sample, this clonotype was seen many times. V gene TRBV12-3 or TRBV12-4 combines with J gene TRBJ2-5; 7 positions agree with TRBD1. The CDR3 totals 18 residues. V was clipped by 7 bases and J by 4 bases; unmatched bases: 21. The CDR3 region is CASTFSGAPTGARETQYF. CDR3 DNA: TGTGCCAGCACCTTCTCGGGCGCTCCAACAGGGGCGAGAGAGACCCAGTACTTC.